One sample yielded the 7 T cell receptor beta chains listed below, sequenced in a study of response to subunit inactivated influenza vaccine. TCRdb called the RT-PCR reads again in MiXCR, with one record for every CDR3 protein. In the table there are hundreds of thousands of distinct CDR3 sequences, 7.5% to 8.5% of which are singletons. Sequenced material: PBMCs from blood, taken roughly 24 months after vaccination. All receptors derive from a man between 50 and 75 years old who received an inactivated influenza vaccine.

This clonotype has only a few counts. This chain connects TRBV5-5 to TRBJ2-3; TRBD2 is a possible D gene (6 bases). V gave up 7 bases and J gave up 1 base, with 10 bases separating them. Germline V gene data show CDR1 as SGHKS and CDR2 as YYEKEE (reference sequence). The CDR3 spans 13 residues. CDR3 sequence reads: CASFASGTDTQYF. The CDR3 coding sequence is TGTGCCAGCTTCGCTAGCGGCACAGATACGCAGTATTTT. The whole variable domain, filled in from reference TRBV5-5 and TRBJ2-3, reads DAGVTQSPTHLIKTRGQQVTLRCSPISGHKSVSWYQQVLGQGPQFIFQYYEKEERGRGNFPDRFSARQFPNYSSELNVNALLLGDSALYLCASFASGTDTQYFGPGTRLTVL.

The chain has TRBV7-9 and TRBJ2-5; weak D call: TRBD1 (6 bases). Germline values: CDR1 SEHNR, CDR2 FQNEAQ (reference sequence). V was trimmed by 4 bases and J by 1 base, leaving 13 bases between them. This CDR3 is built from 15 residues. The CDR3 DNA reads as TGTGCCAGCAGCTCTTCGGGACACATCCAAGAGACCCAGTACTTC. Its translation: CASSSSGHIQETQYF. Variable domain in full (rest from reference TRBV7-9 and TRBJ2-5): DTGVSQNPRHKITKRGQNVTFRCDPISEHNRLYWYRQTLGQGPEFLTYFQNEAQLEKSRLLSDRFSAERPKGSFSTLEIQRTEQGDSAMYLCASSSSGHIQETQYFGPGTRLLVL.

The CDR3 region is CAWSVQGTSAYNEQFF. Written as DNA, the CDR3 is TGTGCCTGGAGTGTACAGGGGACTAGCGCCTACAATGAGCAGTTCTTC. The chain couples TRBV30 to TRBJ2-1; 10 bases are a match to TRBD2. CDR3 length: 16 amino acids. Trimming at V came to 0 bases and at J to 2 bases, leaving 4 bases not matched to a gene. Germline V lookup: CDR1 GTSNPN, CDR2 SVGIG (reference sequence).

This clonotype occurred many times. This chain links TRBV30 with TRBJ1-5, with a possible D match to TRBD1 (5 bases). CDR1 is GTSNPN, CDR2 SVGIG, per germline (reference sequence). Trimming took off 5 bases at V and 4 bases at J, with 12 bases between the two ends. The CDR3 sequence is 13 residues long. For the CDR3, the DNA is TGTGCCTGGGGGACCGGCCCTAATCAGCCCCAGCATTTT. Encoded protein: CAWGTGPNQPQHF.

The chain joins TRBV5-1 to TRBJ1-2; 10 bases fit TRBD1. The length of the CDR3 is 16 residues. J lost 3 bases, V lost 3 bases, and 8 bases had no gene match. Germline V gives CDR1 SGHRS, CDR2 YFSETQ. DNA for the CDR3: TGCGCCAGCAGCTGGGGGGGACAGGGGTCAGACTATGGCTACACCTTC. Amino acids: CASSWGGQGSDYGYTF.

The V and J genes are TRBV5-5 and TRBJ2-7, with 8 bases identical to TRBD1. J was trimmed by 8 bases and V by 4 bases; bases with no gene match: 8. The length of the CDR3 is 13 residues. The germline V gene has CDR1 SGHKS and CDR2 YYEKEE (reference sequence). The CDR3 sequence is CASSPGQEDQQYF. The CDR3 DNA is TGTGCCAGCAGCCCGGGACAGGAGGATCAGCAGTACTTC. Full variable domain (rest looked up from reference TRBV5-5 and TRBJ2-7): DAGVTQSPTHLIKTRGQQVTLRCSPISGHKSVSWYQQVLGQGPQFIFQYYEKEERGRGNFPDRFSARQFPNYSSELNVNALLLGDSALYLCASSPGQEDQQYFGPGTRLTVT.

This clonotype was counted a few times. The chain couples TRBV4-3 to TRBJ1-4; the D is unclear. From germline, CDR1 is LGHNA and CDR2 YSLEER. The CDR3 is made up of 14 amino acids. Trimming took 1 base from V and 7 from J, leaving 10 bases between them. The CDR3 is CASSQVMAVEKLFF. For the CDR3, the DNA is TGCGCCAGCAGCCAAGTTATGGCAGTTGAAAAACTGTTTTTT.